These 28 T cell receptor beta chains originate from one sample sequenced in a study of T cells in Graves' hyperthyroidism and ophthalmopathy. The source material, RNA transcripts, was used to amplify TCR beta CDR3 regions. The primer set for the first-round RT-PCR of the TCR CDR3 was HTBI. TCRdb re-analysed the multiplex PCR reads in MiXCR, keeping a single row per CDR3 protein. Seen here are under 600,000 distinct CDR3 sequences, more than 15% observed once, and the top ten hold 3% to 4%. Sequenced input: blood. These receptors were obtained from a middle-aged woman with Graves' ophthalmopathy.

Regarding this clonotype: This may arise from a read error, as a much more abundant clone is one base away. The rearrangement uses TRBV2 and TRBJ1-4, with TRBD1 as a possible D gene (5 bases). The germline gives CDR1 SNHLY, CDR2 FYNNEI. The CDR3 has 12 amino acids. This chain's CDR3 is CASSGGNEKLSF. The CDR3 coding sequence is TGTGCCAGCAGTGGGGGGAATGAAAAACTGTCTTTT.

This clonotype was counted at least ten times. The chain couples TRBV11-2 to TRBJ2-3; tentatively, D is TRBD2 (6 bases). Germline values: CDR1 SGHAT, CDR2 FQNNGV. The CDR3 covers 15 residues. V was shortened by 4 bases and J by 2 bases, with 13 bases between the two germline ends. CDR3 DNA: TGTGCCAGCAGCTCTCCGGGACTTGACACAGATACGCAGTATTTT. Translated: CASSSPGLDTDTQYF.

Ten or more counts support this clonotype. The chain joins TRBV4-1 to TRBJ2-3; the D is unclear. V was shortened by 4 bases and J by 4 bases, with 15 bases between the two germline ends. This CDR3 comprises 15 residues. Germline loops: CDR1 MGHRA, CDR2 YSYEKL. This chain's CDR3 is CASSLVFTASDTQYF. CDR3 DNA: TGCGCCAGCAGCCTCGTGTTTACAGCCTCAGATACGCAGTATTTT.

This clonotype was seen repeatedly, ten times or more. The chain has TRBV2 and TRBJ2-1, with 10 bases that match TRBD1. The V gene's germline CDR1 is SNHLY and CDR2 FYNNEI. The CDR3 contains 15 residues. Germline trimming cut 5 bases from V and 4 bases from J; bases unmatched to any gene: 5. CDR3 in DNA: TGTGCCAGCAGTTATGACAGGGGGCGATACAATGAGCAGTTCTTC. Amino acids: CASSYDRGRYNEQFF.

This clonotype has at least ten counts. V is TRBV7-9 and J is TRBJ1-1; D remains ambiguous. CDR3 length equals 15 residues. Trimming removed 2 bases from V and 0 bases from J, with 10 bases in between. Germline CDR1 SEHNR, CDR2 FQNEAQ (reference sequence). The DNA of the CDR3 is TGTGCCAGCAGCTTATTAGCAGCTTTGAACACTGAAGCTTTCTTT. It codes for CASSLLAALNTEAFF.

The sample holds many counts of this clonotype. The gene calls are TRBV6-2 or TRBV6-3 and TRBJ1-1; D possibly corresponds to TRBD1 (6 bases). The CDR3 is made up of 15 amino acids. The V end was cut by 5 bases, the J end by 1 base, with 14 bases between. Germline CDR1 and CDR2: MNHEY and SVGEGT. In DNA form, the CDR3 reads TGTGCCAGCAGTCAAATTGGGACATCGAACACTGAAGCTTTCTTT. It encodes CASSQIGTSNTEAFF.

This clonotype was seen ten or more times. The genes are TRBV6-4 and TRBJ1-1; D is undetermined. This CDR3 has 15 residues. The germline CDR1 and CDR2 sequences are MRHNA and SNTAGT. V was clipped by 0 bases and J by 0 bases, with 8 bases between them. The CDR3 coding sequence is TGTGCCAGCAGTGACTCTGCAGACTTGAACACTGAAGCTTTCTTT. This codes for CASSDSADLNTEAFF.

Only a few counts were recorded for this clonotype. The chain is built from TRBV20-1 and TRBJ2-1; 11 bases agree with TRBD2. CDR3 size: 16 residues. Germline CDR1 is DFQATT and CDR2 is SNEGSKA (reference sequence). The junction had 11 bases not matched to a gene; V was cut back by 3 bases and J by 7 bases. DNA for the CDR3: TGCAGTGCTAGCCCTGGGAATAGCGGGAGGGTAAATGAGCAGTTCTTC. Translated: CSASPGNSGRVNEQFF.

This clonotype was counted at least ten times. This rearrangement joins TRBV12-3 or TRBV12-4 to TRBJ1-1, with 10 bases that match TRBD1. The CDR3 sequence is 14 residues long. J was trimmed by 5 bases and V by 5 bases; bases with no gene match: 5. CDR3 in DNA: TGTGCCAGCAGTGGGGACAGGGGTCGAACTGAAGCTTTCTTT. Residues: CASSGDRGRTEAFF.

This rearrangement joins TRBV15 to TRBJ2-7, with 7 positions matching TRBD2. CDR3 size: 15 residues. From germline, CDR1 is LNHNV and CDR2 YYDKDF (reference sequence). V gave up 1 base and J gave up 5 bases; unmatched junction bases: 8. CDR3 residues: CATSRAGLVHNEQYF. As DNA, the CDR3 is TGTGCCACCAGCAGAGCTGGACTAGTTCACAACGAGCAGTACTTC.

This clonotype has only a few counts. This chain connects TRBV29-1 to TRBJ2-1; the match to TRBD1 covers 7 bases. Germline trimming cut 6 bases from V and 2 bases from J; bases unmatched to any gene: 7. Per the germline V gene, CDR1 is SQVTM and CDR2 is ANQGSEA. The CDR3 runs to 14 residues. The CDR3 DNA is TGCAGCGTGGAACAGGGGTCCCCCTACAATGAGCAGTTCTTC. This translates into CSVEQGSPYNEQFF.

This sequence joins TRBV5-1 and TRBJ2-2; D remains ambiguous. This CDR3 has 16 amino acids. Trimming stripped 1 base from V and 1 base from J, with 11 bases between. CDR1 is SGHRS and CDR2 is YFSETQ in the germline V gene. DNA for the CDR3: TGCGCCAGCAGCTTGTATTCGCTAGAGAACACCGGGGAGCTGTTTTTT. Its translation is CASSLYSLENTGELFF. Full variable domain (rest looked up from reference TRBV5-1 and TRBJ2-2): KAGVTQTPRYLIKTRGQQVTLSCSPISGHRSVSWYQQTPGQGLQFLFEYFSETQRNKGNFPGRFSGRQFSNSRSEMNVSTLELGDSALYLCASSLYSLENTGELFFGEGSRLTVL.

The chain recombines TRBV7-2 with TRBJ2-1, with 12 nucleotides matching TRBD2. V shed 4 bases, J shed 6 bases, and the junction held 16 bases outside the gene matches. This CDR3 is built from 19 residues. CDR1 is SGHTA and CDR2 is FQGNSA in the germline V gene. In DNA form, the CDR3 reads TGTGCCAGCAGCTCACGTTCTCCCTTAGGACTAGCGGGGATCAATGAGCAGTTCTTC. Translation: CASSSRSPLGLAGINEQFF.

The gene calls are TRBV6-2 or TRBV6-3 and TRBJ1-2; D not resolved. Germline CDR1 MNHEY, CDR2 SVGEGT. The V and J ends lost 7 bases and 2 bases respectively, with 11 bases between them. The CDR3 consists of 13 residues. The CDR3 here is CASTAGGNYGYTF. CDR3 DNA: TGTGCCAGCACCGCCGGAGGAAACTATGGCTACACCTTC.

In this sample, this clonotype turned up many times. CDR3 sequence: CASSPGGGISYEQYF. DNA of the CDR3: TGTGCCAGCAGCCCGGGGGGAGGGATCTCCTACGAGCAGTACTTC. V gene TRBV28 combines with J gene TRBJ2-7, with 7 bases fitting TRBD2. The germline V gene encodes CDR1 MDHEN and CDR2 SYDVKM. With 6 bases clipped from V and 0 bases from J, the junction kept 8 bases outside the gene matches. This CDR3 contains 15 residues.

This clonotype was observed once. A read error may be the cause here, since a much bigger clone is one base away. This chain uses TRBV12-3 or TRBV12-4 with TRBJ2-5, with TRBD1 as a possible D gene (6 bases). V lost 5 bases and J lost 1, with 14 bases in between. The CDR3 contains 15 residues. CDR3 residues: CASSEAWTAQETQYF. The CDR3 DNA reads as TGTGCCAGCAGTGAGGCTTGGACAGCCCAAGAGACCCAGTACTTC.

The chain couples TRBV20-1 to TRBJ2-7; D gene uncertain. This CDR3 is 12 amino acids long. CDR1 is DFQATT and CDR2 is SNEGSKA in the germline V gene (reference sequence). Trimming stripped 5 bases from V and 3 bases from J, with 11 bases between. CDR3 loop: CSAGMSDYEQYF. In DNA, the CDR3 is TGCAGTGCTGGTATGAGTGACTACGAGCAGTACTTC.

The rearrangement joins TRBV5-6 to TRBJ2-2; the D gene could be TRBD1 or TRBD2 (5 bases each). The CDR3 runs to 15 residues. Trimming left V 3 bases short and J 4 bases short, with 13 bases between. The germline V gene encodes CDR1 SGHDT and CDR2 YYEEEE. Here the CDR3 reads CASSSGAPSTGELFF. The CDR3 DNA reads as TGTGCCAGCAGCTCCGGGGCCCCGAGCACCGGGGAGCTGTTTTTT.

This clonotype showed up many times. The chain links TRBV12-3 or TRBV12-4 to TRBJ2-7; D unclear. V lost 4 bases, J lost 6 bases, and 13 bases lay in between. The CDR3 runs to 13 residues. CDR3: CASSYSDVSEQYF. CDR3 nucleotide sequence: TGTGCCAGCAGTTACTCGGATGTCAGCGAGCAGTACTTC.

The chain is built from TRBV30 and TRBJ1-5; D call uncertain. The CDR3 runs 13 residues. Germline V gene data show CDR1 as GTSNPN and CDR2 as SVGIG (reference sequence). V was trimmed by 1 base and J by 4 bases, leaving 8 bases between them. The CDR3 loop reads CAWSGTENQPQHF. The CDR3 DNA reads TGTGCCTGGAGTGGGACGGAAAATCAGCCCCAGCATTTT.

This clonotype was observed many times. J is TRBJ2-7 and V is TRBV20-1; 10 bases line up with TRBD1. The germline CDR1 and CDR2 sequences are DFQATT and SNEGSKA (reference sequence). With 6 bases clipped from V and 2 bases from J, the junction kept 7 bases outside the gene matches. The CDR3 loop spans 14 amino acids. The CDR3 nucleotides are TGCAGTGCGCAAAGCGGGACAGGGGCCTACGAGCAGTACTTC. Residues: CSAQSGTGAYEQYF.

Many counts were recorded for this clonotype. The CDR3 DNA is TGTGCCAGCAGCCAGGGACGGATCTCCTACAATGAGCAGTTCTTC. Translation gives CASSQGRISYNEQFF. The rearrangement joins TRBV13 to TRBJ2-1, with D possibly called TRBD1 or TRBD2 (5 bases each). CDR1 PRHDT and CDR2 FYEKMQ come from the germline V gene (reference sequence). This CDR3 is built from 15 residues. The V and J ends lost 5 bases and 0 bases respectively, with 11 bases between them.

This clonotype was counted many times. The CDR3 nucleotides read TGTGCCAGCAATCGCCGGATTCGCGAGCAGTACTTC. Translated, it gives CASNRRIREQYF. The chain joins TRBV2 to TRBJ2-7, with unresolved D. Trimming removed 7 bases from V and 6 bases from J, with 13 bases in between. The CDR3 extends over 12 amino acids. CDR1 SNHLY and CDR2 FYNNEI come from the germline V gene.

This clonotype was detected ten times or more. The V gene is TRBV5-1, the J gene TRBJ1-2; no reliable D call. V was pared by 0 bases and J by 5 bases, with 8 bases between. The CDR3 spans 13 residues. Germline lookup yields CDR1 SGHRS and CDR2 YFSETQ. The CDR3 DNA sequence: TGCGCCAGCAGCTTGGCCAAATCGTATGGCTACACCTTC. It specifies CASSLAKSYGYTF.

This clonotype was seen at least ten times. The rearrangement links TRBV10-1 to TRBJ2-3, with 10 bases that match TRBD1. The CDR3 contains 15 residues. The germline gives CDR1 WNHNN, CDR2 SYGVQD (reference sequence). The trim removed 3 bases at V and 6 bases at J, leaving 6 bases unmatched. CDR3 protein: CASSDRGTGEDTQYF. The CDR3 DNA sequence: TGCGCCAGCAGTGATCGTGGGACAGGGGAGGATACGCAGTATTTT.

This clonotype appeared many times. The V gene is TRBV20-1, the J gene TRBJ1-1; 7 bases align to TRBD1. The CDR3 runs 14 residues. Trimming at V came to 5 bases and at J to 5 bases, leaving 11 bases not matched to a gene. Germline V gene data show CDR1 as DFQATT and CDR2 as SNEGSKA (reference sequence). The CDR3 is CSAPPLRGQTEAFF. For the CDR3, the DNA is TGCAGTGCTCCCCCGCTAAGGGGGCAGACTGAAGCTTTCTTT.

Ten or more counts support this clonotype. The rearrangement joins TRBV28 to TRBJ2-3, with D perhaps TRBD1 (6 bases). Germline assignment: CDR1 MDHEN and CDR2 SYDVKM. V was clipped by 7 bases and J by 2 bases, with 10 bases between them. CDR3 size: 13 residues. The CDR3 reads CASTGQLTDTQYF. The CDR3 DNA follows: TGTGCCAGCACCGGACAGCTCACAGATACGCAGTATTTT. Based on the CDR3 plus reference TRBV28 and TRBJ2-3, the full variable domain is DVKVTQSSRYLVKRTGEKVFLECVQDMDHENMFWYRQDPGLGLRLIYFSYDVKMKEKGDIPEGYSVSREKKERFSLILESASTNQTSMYLCASTGQLTDTQYFGPGTRLTVL.

The chain couples TRBV29-1 to TRBJ2-2; no clear D gene. The germline gives CDR1 SQVTM, CDR2 ANQGSEA. Trimming left V 5 bases short and J 6 bases short, with 10 bases between. The CDR3 is made up of 12 amino acids. This CDR3 reads CSVLRSPGELFF. CDR3 bases: TGCAGCGTTCTCAGGTCCCCCGGGGAGCTGTTTTTT.